This T cell receptor beta chain was recorded in a study of OX40 agonist ivuxolimab in advanced cancers. Measured with immunoSEQ multiplex PCR; TCRdb has only the in-frame clones, and not every one. This table has about 58,000 clones, 65% to 85% appearing once. Points from the study as a whole: Clones of CD4+ and CD8+ blood T cells grew by week 6 at doses of 0.1 to 3.0 mg/kg. CD4+ T cells averaged fewer expanded clones than CD8+ T cells. Patients with a partial response at 0.1-3.0 mg/kg had among the lowest clonal expansion.

To note about this clone: Antigen unknown.

Trimming cost V 7 bases and J 6 bases, with 15 bases left between them. Germline CDR1 and CDR2: SGHDT and YYEEEE. The CDR3 is 13 amino acids. This receptor was obtained from an adult with an advanced solid tumor such as melanoma, head and neck, liver or kidney cancer. Sequenced here: CD4+ or CD8+ T cells sorted from blood, sampled in a trial of the OX40 agonist ivuxolimab. V is TRBV5-6 and J is TRBJ2-3; TRBD2 might be the D (6 bases). CDR3 in DNA: TGTGCCAGCCGGGGGTTGGCGGGTGATACGCAGTATTTT. This gives the protein CASRGLAGDTQYF.